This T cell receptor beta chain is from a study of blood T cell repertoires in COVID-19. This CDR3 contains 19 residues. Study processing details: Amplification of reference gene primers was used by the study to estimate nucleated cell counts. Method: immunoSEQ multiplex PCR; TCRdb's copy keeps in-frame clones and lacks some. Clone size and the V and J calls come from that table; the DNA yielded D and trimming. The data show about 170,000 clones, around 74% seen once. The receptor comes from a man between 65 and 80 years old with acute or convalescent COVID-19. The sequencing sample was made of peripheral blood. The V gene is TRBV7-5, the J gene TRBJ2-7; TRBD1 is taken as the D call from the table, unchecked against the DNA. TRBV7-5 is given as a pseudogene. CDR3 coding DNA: TGTGTCAGAAGCTTAGGGGCCAGTCCCGGGACAGGGGGCTCCTACGAGCAGTACTTC. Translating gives CVRSLGASPGTGGSYEQYF.